What follows describes a single T cell receptor (beta chain). No antigen is known for it. The CDR3 sequence is 15 residues long. Germline V CDR1 and CDR2: SEHNR, FQNEAQ (reference sequence). Trimming shortened V by 1 base and J by 1 base, and 10 bases separated the two germline ends. Clones were sequenced by immunoSEQ multiplex PCR, and TCRdb holds only the in-frame ones, with some missing. The sample yields hundreds of thousands of clones, around 87% seen once. Treatment in this sample: approximately 18 received Ad26.COV2.S at low or high dose, single or two shots; several received placebo; per-sample allocation not given. Sampling was done on day 63 after the first vaccine or placebo injection. This entry belongs to a study of Ad26.COV2.S vaccination and SARS-CoV-2 variants. Turning to the study itself: Participants got Ad26.COV2.S intramuscularly, once or twice 56 days apart. The study, taken as a whole, reports: Vaccine recipients surpassed placebo recipients in spike-specific TCR breadth. Recipients of either vaccine or placebo displayed similar breadth of non-spike TCRs.

The TCR sequence derives from a person between 18 and 60 years old who received the Ad26.COV2.S COVID-19 vaccine or a placebo. V and J are TRBV7-9 and TRBJ1-2; D uncertain. Sequenced material: peripheral blood, taken in a trial of Ad26.COV2.S vaccine versus placebo. CDR3 coding DNA: TGTGCCAGCAGCTTAGGCCAGTTTATTAACTATGGCTACACCTTC. This translates into CASSLGQFINYGYTF.